This T cell receptor (beta chain) was sequenced in a study of type 1 regulatory T cells. Study-wide findings and caveats: Tr1 cells had a more restricted TCR repertoire than non-Tr1 cells.

The CDR3 totals 12 residues. The germline V and J ends were trimmed by 2 bases and 3 bases, with 4 bases remaining between them. Germline values: CDR1 SQVTM, CDR2 ANQGSEA. Comment on this clonotype: What it recognizes is unknown.

TCRdb re-called the reads with MiXCR, one entry per CDR3 protein. The table has under 75,000 distinct CDR3 sequences, about 20% seen once. The TCR originated in a human donor in good health. The specimen sequenced was cultured type 1 regulatory T (Tr1) cells, either the whole culture or a sorted fraction (not recorded which). The chain recombines TRBV29-1 with TRBJ2-2; D unclear. The CDR3 protein is CSVEPDTGELFF. CDR3 coding DNA: TGCAGCGTTGAACCCGACACCGGGGAGCTGTTTTTT.